The 11 T cell receptor beta chains in this list originate from one sample, sequenced in a study of T cell changes during pregnancy in multiple sclerosis. Measured with immunoSEQ multiplex PCR; TCRdb has only the in-frame clones, and not every one. The data hold about 67,000 clones, with approximately 90% observed a single time. The sequencing here drew on peripheral blood, taken in the second trimester of pregnancy. The receptor set was obtained from a female donor with multiple sclerosis, enrolled in a pregnancy study.

The chain recombines TRBV5-4 with TRBJ2-2; 11 bases align to TRBD2. The germline V gene has CDR1 SGHNT and CDR2 YYREEE (reference sequence). V shed 4 bases and J 3 bases; nucleotides not matched to a gene: 8. This CDR3 has 17 amino acids. In DNA, the CDR3 is TGTGCCAGCAGCCCAGCGACTAGCGGGGCCCACACCGGGGAGCTGTTTTTT. Its protein is CASSPATSGAHTGELFF.

This chain connects TRBV19 to TRBJ1-3; 7 bases align to TRBD1. V lost 5 bases to trimming and J lost 3 bases; unmatched junction nucleotides: 10. In germline, CDR1 is LNHDA, CDR2 SQIVND (reference sequence). The CDR3 is made up of 16 amino acids. The CDR3 DNA is TGTGCCAGTAGTGACGAGGGACAGCGGTATGGAAACACCATATATTTT. This encodes CASSDEGQRYGNTIYF.

The chain employs TRBV27 and TRBJ1-6; 7 bases are shared with TRBD1. Germline-derived CDR1 and CDR2 are MNHEY and SMNVEV (reference sequence). CDR3 length: 15 residues. Unmatched junction bases numbered 9, after V lost 6 bases and J lost 7 bases. CDR3 nucleotides: TGTGCCAGCAGCCCCGGGACAGATGGAAATTCACCCCTCCACTTT. It is translated as CASSPGTDGNSPLHF.

The chain recombines TRBV12-5 with TRBJ2-7; D remains ambiguous. The CDR3 runs 12 residues. Trimming left V 0 bases short and J 6 bases short, with 6 bases between. Germline V gene sequence: CDR1 LGHNT, CDR2 FRNRAP. This CDR3 is CASGLVHVEQYF. CDR3 coding DNA: TGTGCTAGTGGTTTGGTACACGTCGAGCAGTACTTC.

The chain recombines TRBV30 with TRBJ1-1, with a tentative D call TRBD1 (5 bases). The CDR3 is made up of 15 amino acids. Germline V CDR1 and CDR2: GTSNPN, SVGIG (reference sequence). Trimming stripped 0 bases from V and 5 bases from J, with 16 bases between. The CDR3: CAWSVRGFGLTEAFF. CDR3 DNA sequence: TGTGCCTGGAGTGTACGGGGGTTCGGGTTGACTGAAGCTTTCTTT.

This clone appeared a single time. This rearrangement joins TRBV30 to TRBJ2-1, with D maybe TRBD2 (5 bases). The V and J ends lost 3 bases and 6 bases respectively, with 18 bases between them. In germline, CDR1 is GTSNPN, CDR2 SVGIG (reference sequence). The CDR3 runs to 15 residues. In DNA form, the CDR3 reads TGTGCCTGGAGGGTTCGAGTATCAGAGGGCAATGAGCAGTTCTTC. It translates to CAWRVRVSEGNEQFF.

The chain has TRBV27 and TRBJ2-7; D is undetermined. Germline V lookup: CDR1 MNHEY, CDR2 SMNVEV (reference sequence). The ends were cut back, 8 bases at V and 5 bases at J, with 22 bases in the middle. The CDR3 has 15 amino acids. CDR3 sequence reads: CASRSLSWPGDEQYF. The CDR3 nucleotides read TGTGCCAGCCGTTCCCTTTCGTGGCCAGGCGACGAGCAGTACTTC.

The V call is TRBV5-1, the J call TRBJ2-2; tentative D call: TRBD1 (5 bases). Trimming removed 4 bases at V and 1 base at J, with 14 bases between. Germline V gene lookup returns CDR1 SGHRS and CDR2 YFSETQ. CDR3 length equals 16 residues. The CDR3 spells CASSLQGTQNTGELFF. The CDR3 DNA reads TGCGCCAGCAGCCTCCAGGGTACCCAGAACACCGGGGAGCTGTTTTTT. The full variable domain, completed using reference TRBV5-1 and TRBJ2-2, is KAGVTQTPRYLIKTRGQQVTLSCSPISGHRSVSWYQQTPGQGLQFLFEYFSETQRNKGNFPGRFSGRQFSNSRSEMNVSTLELGDSALYLCASSLQGTQNTGELFFGEGSRLTVL.

The V gene is TRBV7-3, the J gene TRBJ2-1; TRBD2 matches 9 bases. The ends lost 4 bases at V and 3 bases at J; junction bases unmatched: 13. CDR3 size: 18 residues. Germline V gene lookup returns CDR1 SGHTA and CDR2 FQGTGA. The CDR3 sequence: CASSCPTYLAGVYNEQFF. The CDR3 DNA follows: TGTGCCAGCAGCTGTCCAACCTACTTAGCGGGGGTCTACAATGAGCAGTTCTTC.

This chain joins TRBV18 and TRBJ1-2, with 7 bases lining up with TRBD1. The CDR3 covers 13 residues. V trimming: 2 bases; J trimming: 11 bases; junction bases outside the gene matches: 8. Germline V gene data show CDR1 as KGHSH and CDR2 as LQKENI. CDR3 amino acids: CASSPSGDSLYTF. The CDR3 DNA reads as TGTGCCAGCTCACCATCCGGGGACAGTCTTTACACCTTC.

This clone was found once. The chain joins TRBV7-2 to TRBJ2-2; D is undetermined. The CDR3 length is 13 residues. Germline V gives CDR1 SGHTA, CDR2 FQGNSA. V lost 2 bases, J lost 7 bases, and 8 bases lay in between. The chain's CDR3 is CASSLLNGGELFF. For the CDR3, the DNA is TGTGCCAGCAGCTTATTAAACGGCGGGGAGCTGTTTTTT.